The rows below give T cell receptor beta chains drawn from one sample of a study of blood T cells in healthy people across ages. TCRdb used MiXCR to reprocess the 5' RACE reads, holding one entry per CDR3 protein. Here the sample spans 700,000 or so distinct CDR3 sequences, around a fifth being singletons. The specimen was blood. The origin of the receptors is an older man in good health. Each CDR3 is given with its conserved first and last residue. D genes are given only for firm matches. Expanded clones are given a class, and other clones once, few, many or no size at all.

TRBJ2-3,.,TRBV2,.,CASSPIRGDTQYF,TGTGCCAGCAGTCCTATTAGGGGCGATACGCAGTATTTT
TRBJ1-3,TRBD1,TRBV12-3/TRBV12-4,.,CASRPTGTSGNTIYF,TGTGCCAGCAGGCCGACAGGGACCTCTGGAAACACCATATATTTT
TRBJ2-5,.,TRBV12-3/TRBV12-4,.,CASTQSLVGSGAQYF,TGTGCCAGCACCCAGTCGTTAGTCGGGTCCGGGGCGCAGTACTTC
TRBJ1-2,.,TRBV29-1,.,CSAESAGEGYTF,TGCAGCGCCGAATCGGCAGGGGAAGGCTACACCTTC
TRBJ2-1,.,TRBV7-9,few,CASSPGLGSGNEQFF,TGTGCCAGCAGCCCCGGACTGGGGTCGGGCAATGAGCAGTTCTTC
TRBJ2-6,.,TRBV7-2,few,CASKRPYGANVLTF,TGTGCCAGCAAACGTCCTTATGGGGCCAACGTCCTGACTTTC
TRBJ2-7,TRBD2,TRBV7-8,.,CASSFSSGGPYEQYF,TGTGCCAGCAGCTTCTCTAGCGGGGGCCCCTACGAGCAGTACTTC
TRBJ1-6,.,TRBV20-1,few,CSAANSGDSPLHF,TGCAGTGCCGCGAACTCAGGGGATTCACCCCTCCACTTT
TRBJ2-1,TRBD1,TRBV11-2,.,CASSFDPWTGDNEQFF,TGTGCCAGCAGCTTCGACCCCTGGACAGGGGATAATGAGCAGTTCTTC
TRBJ2-3,.,TRBV9,few,CASSGRAVTDTQYF,TGTGCCAGCAGCGGCCGGGCGGTGACAGATACGCAGTATTTT
TRBJ2-3,TRBD1,TRBV28,.,CASSSPGQGADTQYF,TGTGCCAGCAGTTCCCCGGGACAGGGCGCAGATACGCAGTATTTT
TRBJ1-3,.,TRBV20-1,.,CSATGAGGVNTIYF,TGCAGTGCAACCGGAGCCGGGGGGGTGAACACCATATATTTT
TRBJ2-5,TRBD2,TRBV7-9,.,CASSLASGRLYQETQYF,TGTGCCAGCAGCTTAGCTAGCGGGAGGCTGTACCAAGAGACCCAGTACTTC
TRBJ1-2,.,TRBV20-1,.,CSAGPSGTGYGYTF,TGCAGTGCTGGCCCTTCGGGTACAGGCTATGGCTACACCTTC
TRBJ1-1,TRBD1,TRBV6-7,once,CASSDRGGVSTEAFF,TGTGCCAGCAGTGACAGGGGGGGAGTATCCACTGAAGCTTTCTTT
TRBJ2-2,.,TRBV11-2,.,CASSSPGRTANTGELFF,TGTGCCAGCAGCTCTCCTGGGCGGACGGCGAACACCGGGGAGCTGTTTTTT
TRBJ2-5,.,TRBV6-6,few,CASSYGDSGTQYF,TGTGCCAGCAGTTACGGGGACTCAGGGACCCAGTACTTC
TRBJ2-7,TRBD1,TRBV18,.,CASSRGQGDEQYF,TGTGCCAGCTCACGCGGACAGGGCGACGAGCAGTACTTC
TRBJ2-5,.,TRBV18,few,CASSPIGAQETQYF,TGTGCCAGCTCACCAATCGGGGCCCAAGAGACCCAGTACTTC
TRBJ2-5,.,TRBV20-1,.,CSAPLRVFQETQYF,TGCAGTGCCCCCCTCCGGGTCTTCCAAGAGACCCAGTACTTC
TRBJ1-6,TRBD1,TRBV5-1,.,CASSLSGTGNGNSPLHF,TGCGCCAGCAGCTTATCCGGGACAGGGAATGGTAATTCACCCCTCCACTTT
TRBJ1-1,.,TRBV29-1,few,CSVGIGGEAFF,TGCAGCGTTGGAATAGGGGGTGAAGCTTTCTTT
TRBJ2-3,.,TRBV4-3,.,CASSQQKQGTDTQYF,TGCGCCAGCAGCCAGCAAAAGCAGGGCACAGATACGCAGTATTTT
TRBJ1-4,TRBD1,TRBV6-7,.,CASSYPVDRGTNEKLFF,TGTGCCAGCAGTTACCCTGTGGACAGGGGCACTAATGAAAAACTGTTTTTT